Each of the 2 T cell receptor beta chains below was sequenced from the same sample in a study of a mutant IDH1 vaccine in newly diagnosed glioma. Clones were read by immunoSEQ multiplex PCR, and TCRdb kept only the in-frame ones, dropping some. Among approximately 100,000 clones listed, roughly 90% were seen once. Time point meaning: baseline, week 1 (first vaccination visit). Noted treatment: pre-vaccination baseline after standard-of-care therapy. Sequences were derived from PBMCs, sampled from a glioma patient treated with radiotherapy, temozolomide or both. The receptors shown here come from a woman aged 45-59 years with glioma.

This chain joins TRBV14 and TRBJ1-5; no clear D gene. V lost 1 base and J 6 bases, leaving 4 bases between the germline ends. Germline-derived CDR1 and CDR2 are SGHDN and FVKESK. The CDR3 spans 12 residues. The CDR3 DNA reads TGTGCCAGCAGCCAAGGGGGTCAGCCCCAGCATTTT. Protein sequence: CASSQGGQPQHF.

V is TRBV5-1 and J is TRBJ1-4; unclear D gene. Germline lookup yields CDR1 SGHRS and CDR2 YFSETQ. Deletions cut 4 bases from V and 3 bases from J, with 10 bases between. CDR3 length: 14 residues. The CDR3 sequence is CASSRSLANEKLFF. The CDR3 region has the DNA TGCGCCAGCAGCAGAAGTTTAGCTAATGAAAAACTGTTTTTT.